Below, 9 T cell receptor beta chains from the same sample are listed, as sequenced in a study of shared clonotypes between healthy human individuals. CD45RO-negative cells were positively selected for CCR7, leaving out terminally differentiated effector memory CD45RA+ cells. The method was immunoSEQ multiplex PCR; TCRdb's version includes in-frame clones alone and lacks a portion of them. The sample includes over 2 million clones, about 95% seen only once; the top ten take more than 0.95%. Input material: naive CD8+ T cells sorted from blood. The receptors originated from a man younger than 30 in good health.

The DNA for the CDR3 is TGTGCCGAGGGGGGGGTGATGACTGAAGCTTTCTTT. It codes for CAEGGVMTEAFF. This chain uses TRBV30 with TRBJ1-1, with D possibly matching TRBD1 (6 bases). V gave up 8 bases and J gave up 5 bases, with 15 bases separating them. Germline V lookup: CDR1 GTSNPN, CDR2 SVGIG (reference sequence). This CDR3 has 12 residues.

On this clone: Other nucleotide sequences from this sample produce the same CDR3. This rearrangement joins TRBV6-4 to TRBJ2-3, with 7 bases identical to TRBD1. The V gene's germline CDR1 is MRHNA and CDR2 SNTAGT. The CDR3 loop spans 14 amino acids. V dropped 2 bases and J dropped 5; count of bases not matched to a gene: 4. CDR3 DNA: TGTGCCAGCAGTGACAGGGGGCTGGAAGATACGCAGTATTTT. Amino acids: CASSDRGLEDTQYF.

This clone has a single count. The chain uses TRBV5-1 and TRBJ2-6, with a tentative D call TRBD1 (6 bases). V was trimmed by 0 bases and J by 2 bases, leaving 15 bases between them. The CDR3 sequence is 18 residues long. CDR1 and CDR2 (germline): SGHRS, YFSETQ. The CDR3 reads CASSLVGTGTPGANVLTF. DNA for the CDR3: TGCGCCAGCAGCTTGGTTGGCACAGGGACACCTGGGGCCAACGTCCTGACTTTC.

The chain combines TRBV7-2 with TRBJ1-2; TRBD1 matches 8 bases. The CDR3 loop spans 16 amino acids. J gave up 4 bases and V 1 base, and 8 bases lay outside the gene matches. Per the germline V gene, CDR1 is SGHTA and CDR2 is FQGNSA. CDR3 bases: TGTGCCAGCAGCTTAGTGTCAGGGGGCGGGCCCTATGGCTACACCTTC. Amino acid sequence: CASSLVSGGGPYGYTF. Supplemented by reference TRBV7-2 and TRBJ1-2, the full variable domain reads GAGVSQSPSNKVTEKGKDVELRCDPISGHTALYWYRQSLGQGLEFLIYFQGNSAPDKSGLPSDRFSAERTGGSVSTLTIQRTQQEDSAVYLCASSLVSGGGPYGYTFGSGTRLTVV.

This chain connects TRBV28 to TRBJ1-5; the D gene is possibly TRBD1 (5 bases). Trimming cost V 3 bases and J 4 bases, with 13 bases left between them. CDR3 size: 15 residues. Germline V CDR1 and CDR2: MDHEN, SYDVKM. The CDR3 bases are TGTGCCAGCAGTTTTTTAGCTGACAGAAATCAGCCCCAGCATTTT. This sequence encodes CASSFLADRNQPQHF.

The CDR3 DNA is TGCGCCAGCAGCCAAACGTCCGGGGGATCCTATGGCTACACCTTC. Translation gives CASSQTSGGSYGYTF. The V call is TRBV4-3, the J call TRBJ1-2; possibly TRBD1 for D (5 bases). The germline CDR1 and CDR2 sequences are LGHNA and YSLEER. V was cut by 2 bases and J by 4 bases, with 14 bases left in between. The CDR3 runs to 15 residues.

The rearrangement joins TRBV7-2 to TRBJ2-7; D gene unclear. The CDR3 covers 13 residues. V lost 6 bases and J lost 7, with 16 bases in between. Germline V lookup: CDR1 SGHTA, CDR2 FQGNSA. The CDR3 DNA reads TGTGCCAGCAGACTAAACCCCTCGGAGGAGCAGTACTTC. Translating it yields CASRLNPSEEQYF.

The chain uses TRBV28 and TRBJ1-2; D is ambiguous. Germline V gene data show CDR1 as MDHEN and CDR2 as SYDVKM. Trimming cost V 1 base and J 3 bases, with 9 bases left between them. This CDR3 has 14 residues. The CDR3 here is CASSLLPVDYGYTF. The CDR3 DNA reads TGTGCCAGCAGTTTATTGCCAGTGGACTATGGCTACACCTTC.

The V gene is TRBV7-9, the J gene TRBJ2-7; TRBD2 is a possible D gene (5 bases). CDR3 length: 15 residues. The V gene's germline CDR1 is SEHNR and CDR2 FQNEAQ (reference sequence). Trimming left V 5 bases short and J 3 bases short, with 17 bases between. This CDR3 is CASSDSGLAGYEQYF. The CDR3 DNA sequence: TGTGCCAGCAGCGACTCGGGTCTAGCCGGCTACGAGCAGTACTTC.